One and the same sample provided the 7 T cell receptor beta chains below, sequenced in a study of Graves' ophthalmopathy and Graves' hyperthyroidism. Investigators amplified TCR beta CDR3 regions from RNA transcripts. In the first round, RT-PCR was carried out with HTBI primers, and a multiplex PCR formed the second round. TCRdb processed the multiplex PCR reads anew with MiXCR; each CDR3 protein has one entry. The sample consists of approximately 330,000 distinct CDR3 sequences, around a sixth of them appearing once. Sequencing was carried out using peripheral blood. These receptors were collected from an adult man with Graves' ophthalmopathy.

This clonotype appeared many times. V is TRBV4-3 and J is TRBJ1-5, with D tentatively TRBD1 (5 bases). Germline loops: CDR1 LGHNA, CDR2 YSLEER. The CDR3 is made up of 14 amino acids. The V end lost 5 bases, the J end lost 6 bases, and 14 bases lay between the germline ends. The CDR3 DNA is TGCGCCAGCAGCACCTACTACGGGGGTCAGCCCCAGCATTTT. Translated: CASSTYYGGQPQHF.

CDR3 sequence reads: CASSQENQETQYF. CDR3 DNA sequence: TGCGCCAGCAGCCAGGAGAACCAAGAGACCCAGTACTTC. The chain combines TRBV5-1 with TRBJ2-5; D uncertain. The ends were cut back, 4 bases at V and 0 bases at J, with 7 bases in the middle. Per the germline V gene, CDR1 is SGHRS and CDR2 is YFSETQ. CDR3 length equals 13 residues.

There are many counts of this clonotype. The chain carries TRBV27 and TRBJ1-1, with D uncertain. Germline CDR1 MNHEY, CDR2 SMNVEV (reference sequence). V lost 2 bases, J lost 3 bases, and 16 bases lay in between. The CDR3 loop spans 16 amino acids. The CDR3 here is CASSLSPSRRYTEAFF. The CDR3, as DNA: TGTGCCAGCAGTTTAAGCCCCAGTCGAAGGTACACTGAAGCTTTCTTT.

This chain links TRBV13 with TRBJ2-7, with 10 bases that match TRBD1. The germline CDR1 and CDR2 sequences are PRHDT and FYEKMQ (reference sequence). The CDR3 is 15 residues long. V gave up 4 bases and J gave up 5 bases; unmatched junction bases: 8. As DNA, the CDR3 is TGTGCCAGCAGCTCTCCGGGACAGGGGTTACACGAGCAGTACTTC. It specifies CASSSPGQGLHEQYF.

Many counts were recorded for this clonotype. The chain recombines TRBV14 with TRBJ2-5, with 7 nucleotides matching TRBD1. The CDR3 spans 17 residues. The V gene end was trimmed by 4 bases and the J gene end by 4 bases; junction bases not matched to a gene: 15. The germline V gene encodes CDR1 SGHDN and CDR2 FVKESK. The CDR3 sequence is CASSLGTVSRIRETQYF. CDR3 nucleotides: TGTGCCAGCAGCCTCGGGACAGTATCCCGTATTCGAGAGACCCAGTACTTC.

In its sample, this clonotype was seen a few times. The V and J genes are TRBV2 and TRBJ2-7; 11 bases align to TRBD2. After removal of 8 bases from V and 1 base from J, the junction contained 7 bases not matched to a gene. The CDR3 is 15 residues long. From germline, CDR1 is SNHLY and CDR2 FYNNEI. CDR3 sequence: CASASTSGTSYEQYF. The CDR3 DNA follows: TGTGCCAGCGCCTCGACTAGCGGGACATCCTACGAGCAGTACTTC.

Many counts were recorded for this clonotype. The J gene is TRBJ1-2, the V gene TRBV7-2; maybe TRBD1 (5 bases). The CDR3 covers 14 residues. V was clipped by 4 bases and J by 5 bases, with 14 bases between them. Germline V gene sequence: CDR1 SGHTA, CDR2 FQGNSA. The DNA of the CDR3 is TGTGCCAGCAGCTCGATAGGGGCAGCTTATGGCTACACCTTC. It translates to CASSSIGAAYGYTF.